The 21 T cell receptor beta chains reported below all come from one sample, sequenced in a study of tumor-infiltrating lymphocytes in primary liver carcinoma. The roughly 18-34 mg bulk tissue piece was not sorted before simultaneous RNA and DNA extraction. TCR beta cDNA was prepared out of about 530 ng total RNA by means of a constant-region primer. Libraries of TCR beta came from three nested multiplex PCR rounds with slightly modified ARM-PCR. For around 10 cycles apiece, the opening two PCR rounds ran with TRBV1-TRBV30 forward primers and a C-beta reverse primer. TCRdb used MiXCR to reprocess the multiplex PCR reads, holding one entry per CDR3 protein. This sample has under 200,000 distinct CDR3 sequences, with approximately 80% found just once. Material: tumor tissue from primary liver carcinoma. These receptors were collected from a man aged 40-49 years with primary liver carcinoma and hepatitis B virus infection.

This clonotype was counted ten times or more. V gene TRBV28 combines with J gene TRBJ2-7; D possibly corresponds to TRBD2 (6 bases). CDR3 length: 15 residues. In germline, CDR1 is MDHEN, CDR2 SYDVKM. V lost 7 bases, J lost 7 bases, and 23 bases lay in between. This CDR3 is CASTPNDAGWWEQYF. As DNA, the CDR3 is TGTGCCAGCACCCCAAACGATGCGGGGTGGTGGGAGCAGTACTTC. The full variable domain, its missing parts supplied by reference TRBV28 and TRBJ2-7, is DVKVTQSSRYLVKRTGEKVFLECVQDMDHENMFWYRQDPGLGLRLIYFSYDVKMKEKGDIPEGYSVSREKKERFSLILESASTNQTSMYLCASTPNDAGWWEQYFGPGTRLTVT.

This clonotype was detected once. Germline and junction disagree at one end, which may indicate a read error. The rearrangement uses TRBV29-1 and TRBJ2-7; D could derive from TRBD1 or TRBD2 (5 bases each). The CDR3 runs to 16 residues. The V gene's germline CDR1 is SQVTM and CDR2 ANQGSEA. Here the CDR3 reads CCAMTPGTGTPYEQYF. The CDR3 bases are TGCTGCGCCATGACACCTGGGACCGGCACTCCCTACGAACAGTACTTC.

This clonotype was detected ten times or more. The chain employs TRBV30 and TRBJ2-1; D is possibly TRBD2 (6 bases). Germline loops: CDR1 GTSNPN, CDR2 SVGIG (reference sequence). V was pared by 2 bases and J by 2 bases, with 16 bases between. The CDR3 is 16 residues long. This chain's CDR3 is CAWSRLGGRAYNEQFF. CDR3 in DNA: TGTGCCTGGAGTCGACTAGGAGGTAGGGCCTACAATGAGCAGTTCTTC.

Concerning this clonotype itself: The junction shows a germline mismatch at one end, possibly a read error. The genes are TRBV11-3 and TRBJ2-1; D ambiguous. The CDR3 runs to 14 residues. Germline V CDR1 and CDR2: SGHNT, YENEEA. CDR3 DNA sequence: TGTGCCATCAGCTTAGGCATATCGAACAATGAGGAGTTCTTC. It translates to CAISLGISNNEEFF.

This sequence joins TRBV14 and TRBJ2-1; D may be TRBD1 (6 bases). The V and J ends lost 7 bases and 4 bases respectively, with 20 bases between them. CDR3 length: 16 amino acids. Germline CDR1 and CDR2: SGHDN and FVKESK. The CDR3 bases are TGTGCCAGCAACCCCAGGACAGCGCTGGGGTACAATGAGCAGTTCTTC. It yields the protein CASNPRTALGYNEQFF.

This chain connects TRBV7-2 to TRBJ2-5; 10 positions match TRBD2. The germline CDR1 and CDR2 sequences are SGHTA and FQGNSA. The CDR3 spans 16 residues. V lost 4 bases to trimming and J lost 4 bases; unmatched junction nucleotides: 9. The CDR3 DNA reads as TGTGCCAGCAGCTCCACCGGGGCTAGCGGGAGAGAGACCCAGTACTTC. It codes for CASSSTGASGRETQYF. Supplemented by reference TRBV7-2 and TRBJ2-5, the full variable domain reads GAGVSQSPSNKVTEKGKDVELRCDPISGHTALYWYRQSLGQGLEFLIYFQGNSAPDKSGLPSDRFSAERTGGSVSTLTIQRTQQEDSAVYLCASSSTGASGRETQYFGPGTRLLVL.

With respect to this clonotype: Since no conserved phenylalanine or tryptophan closes the CDR3, a read error is the likely cause. This chain joins TRBV4-3 and TRBJ1-1; D is perhaps TRBD1 (5 bases). Germline CDR1 LGHNA, CDR2 YSLEER. This CDR3 has 15 residues. With 1 base removed from V and 0 bases from J, the gap between germline ends came to 9 bases. The CDR3 region is CASSQANRMNTEAFI. The CDR3 bases are TGCGCCAGCAGCCAAGCAAACAGGATGAACACTGAAGCTTTCATT.

With regard to this clonotype: An end of the junction does not agree with germline; a read error may underlie this. J is TRBJ2-7 and V is TRBV11-1, with D possibly matching TRBD2 (6 bases). The CDR3 has 13 residues. Germline CDR1 and CDR2: SGHAT and FQDESV (reference sequence). Written as DNA, the CDR3 is TGTGCCAGCATGGAAGACAGTGGGGAGGAGCAGTATTTC. Amino acids: CASMEDSGEEQYF. The full variable domain, with the rest looked up from reference TRBV11-1 and TRBJ2-7, is EAEVAQSPRYKITEKSQAVAFWCDPISGHATLYWYRQILGQGPELLVQFQDESVVDDSQLPKDRFSAERLKGVDSTLKIQPAELGDSAMYLCASMEDSGEEQYFGPGTRLTVT.

This chain joins TRBV28 and TRBJ2-7; TRBD1 might be the D (5 bases). Germline V lookup: CDR1 MDHEN, CDR2 SYDVKM. Trimming stripped 2 bases from V and 2 bases from J, with 16 bases between. The CDR3 spans 16 residues. As DNA, the CDR3 is TGTGCCAGCAGTTTACCTAACTCAGGGTCCCCCTACGAGCAGTACTTC. Its translation: CASSLPNSGSPYEQYF.

This clonotype occurred a few times. One end of the junction varies from germline; a read error may be responsible. V gene TRBV29-1 combines with J gene TRBJ2-1, with 7 bases fitting TRBD2. Germline V gene sequence: CDR1 SQVTM, CDR2 ANQGSEA. The CDR3 is 14 residues long. CDR3 nucleotide sequence: TGCAGTGGGGGGGGGAGCGGCTCCTACAATGAGCACTTCTTC. This gives the protein CSGGGSGSYNEHFF.

This clonotype was observed once. This could be a read error, since a much larger clone is one nucleotide away. The chain is built from TRBV6-4 and TRBJ2-3, with 8 bases identical to TRBD2. The CDR3 extends over 15 amino acids. CDR1 MRHNA and CDR2 SNTAGT come from the germline V gene. The CDR3 DNA sequence: TGTGCCGGCAGTGACTCTAGCGGGAGCACAGATACGCAGTATTTT. It is translated as CAGSDSSGSTDTQYF.

This clonotype was counted once. A junction end diverges from the germline sequence, so it may reflect a read error. The gene calls are TRBV6-4 and TRBJ2-3; D remains ambiguous. The germline gives CDR1 MRHNA, CDR2 SNTAGT. This CDR3 is built from 14 residues. The CDR3 protein is CASAAPKSTDTKYF. In nucleotides, the CDR3 is TGTGCCAGTGCCGCCCCCAAAAGCACAGATACGAAGTATTTT.

With regard to this clonotype: The junction does not match germline at one end; this may be a read error. The chain has TRBV6-6 and TRBJ2-7, with D possibly being TRBD1 or TRBD2 (5 bases each). The CDR3 extends over 17 amino acids. Germline V lookup: CDR1 MNHNY, CDR2 SVGAGI (reference sequence). The CDR3 here is CASSSSSNHGPRDEQYF. As DNA, the CDR3 is TGTGCCAGCAGTTCCTCGTCGAACCATGGGCCTAGGGACGAGCAGTATTTC.

As concerns this clonotype: The CDR3 does not close with the conserved phenylalanine or tryptophan, likely indicating a read error. The V call is TRBV6-1, the J call TRBJ2-1, with 9 bases fitting TRBD1. The germline V gene has CDR1 MNHNS and CDR2 SASEGT. The CDR3 covers 15 residues. CDR3 residues: CVSSETGGMYNEQFL. The CDR3 DNA reads as TGTGTCAGCAGTGAGACAGGGGGTATGTACAATGAGCAGTTCTTA.

Notes on this clonotype: A much larger clone differs from this one at a single base, so this may be a read error. The rearrangement uses TRBV28 and TRBJ2-1; no reliable D call. Germline V lookup: CDR1 MDHEN, CDR2 SYDVKM. Trimming removed 6 bases at V and 11 bases at J, with 11 bases between. The CDR3 spans 11 residues. The CDR3 loop reads CASSPLNKQFF. The CDR3 DNA sequence: TGTGCCAGCAGCCCCTTGAATAAGCAGTTCTTC.

The rearrangement uses TRBV29-1 and TRBJ1-1; TRBD1 aligns across 7 bases. The CDR3 covers 15 residues. From germline, CDR1 is SQVTM and CDR2 ANQGSEA. The ends lost 6 bases at V and 3 bases at J; junction bases unmatched: 13. The CDR3 DNA reads as TGCAGCGTCGCCCCGGGACAGTGCATGGACACTGAAGCTTTCTTT. This translates into CSVAPGQCMDTEAFF. The full variable domain, with the rest looked up from reference TRBV29-1 and TRBJ1-1, is SAVISQKPSRDICQRGTSLTIQCQVDSQVTMMFWYRQQPGQSLTLIATANQGSEATYESGFVIDKFPISRPNLTFSTLTVSNMSPEDSSIYLCSVAPGQCMDTEAFFGQGTRLTVV.

In the case of this clonotype: The conserved final phenylalanine or tryptophan is absent from the CDR3, which likely points to a read error. The chain employs TRBV7-3 and TRBJ2-2; tentatively, D is TRBD2 (5 bases). The CDR3 contains 14 residues. Germline lookup yields CDR1 SGHTA and CDR2 FQGTGA. The CDR3 loop is CASSTAANIGELFI. CDR3 sequence (DNA): TGTGCCAGCAGCACAGCGGCGAACATCGGGGAGCTGTTTATT.

Worth noting for this clonotype: The germline gene is not matched at one end of the junction; a read error may be the cause. The chain combines TRBV6-6 with TRBJ2-4; 8 bases match TRBD1. CDR1 and CDR2 from the germline V gene are MNHNY and SVGAGI (reference sequence). The CDR3 has 15 amino acids. The CDR3 region has the DNA TGTACCAGCAGGCCAGGACAGGGTGCTAGGAACATTCACTACTTC. The encoded protein is CTSRPGQGARNIHYF.

Remarks on this clonotype: At one of its ends the junction is not consistent with the germline gene, which may arise from a read error. The CDR3 spells CSVTGDIMNAEAFF. Written as DNA, the CDR3 is TGCAGCGTGACAGGGGATATAATGAACGCTGAAGCTTTCTTT. This chain uses TRBV29-1 with TRBJ1-1; TRBD1 agrees at 8 bases. Germline values: CDR1 SQVTM, CDR2 ANQGSEA. This CDR3 is 14 amino acids long.

This clonotype was seen a few times. With a much larger clone just one base away, this may be a read error. The gene calls are TRBV29-1 and TRBJ2-5; the match to TRBD1 covers 9 bases. J was trimmed by 5 bases and V by 4 bases; bases with no gene match: 11. The germline V gene has CDR1 SQVTM and CDR2 ANQGSEA. This CDR3 spans 15 amino acids. The CDR3 here is CSVAGRTGDWETQYF. The DNA of the CDR3 is TGCAGCGTTGCAGGCAGGACAGGGGACTGGGAGACCCAGTACTTC.

A remark on this clonotype: The junction departs from germline at one end; a sequencing error may be responsible. The gene calls are TRBV6-2 or TRBV6-3 and TRBJ2-7, with no clear D. The CDR3 runs to 13 residues. Germline V CDR1 and CDR2: MNHEY, SVGEGT. For the CDR3, the DNA is TGTGCCAGGGGTTACGAGGTACCCTACAAGCAGTACTTC. Protein product: CARGYEVPYKQYF.